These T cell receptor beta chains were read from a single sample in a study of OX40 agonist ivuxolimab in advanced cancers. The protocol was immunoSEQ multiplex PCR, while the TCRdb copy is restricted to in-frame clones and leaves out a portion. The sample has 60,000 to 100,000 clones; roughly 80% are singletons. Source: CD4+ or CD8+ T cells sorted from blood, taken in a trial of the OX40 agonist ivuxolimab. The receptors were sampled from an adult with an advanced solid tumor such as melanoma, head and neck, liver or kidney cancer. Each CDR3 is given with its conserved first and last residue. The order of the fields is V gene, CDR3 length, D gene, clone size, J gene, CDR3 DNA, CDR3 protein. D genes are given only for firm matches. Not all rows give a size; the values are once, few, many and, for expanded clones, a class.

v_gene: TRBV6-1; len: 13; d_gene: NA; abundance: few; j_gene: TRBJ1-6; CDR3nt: TGTGCCAGCAGTGAAGCAACGTGGGTGGCCCTCCACTTT; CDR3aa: CASSEATWVALHF
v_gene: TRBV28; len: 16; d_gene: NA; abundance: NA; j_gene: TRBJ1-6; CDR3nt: TGTGCCAGCAGTACCGGTGGGGGGGGTATGGATTCACCCCTCCACTTT; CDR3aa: CASSTGGGGMDSPLHF
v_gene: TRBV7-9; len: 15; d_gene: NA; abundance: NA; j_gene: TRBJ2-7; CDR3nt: TGTGCCAGCAGCTCGAGTCCAGTGATTCCCTACGAGCAGTACTTC; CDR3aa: CASSSSPVIPYEQYF
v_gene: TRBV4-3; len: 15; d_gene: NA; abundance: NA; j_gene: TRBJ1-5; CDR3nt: TGCGCCAGCAGCCAAGATCGGGGCTTAAATCAGCCCCAGCATTTT; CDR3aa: CASSQDRGLNQPQHF
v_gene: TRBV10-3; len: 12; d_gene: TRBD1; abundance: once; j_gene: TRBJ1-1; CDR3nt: TGTGCCATCAGCGGGACAGCCACTGAAGCTTTCTTT; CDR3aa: CAISGTATEAFF
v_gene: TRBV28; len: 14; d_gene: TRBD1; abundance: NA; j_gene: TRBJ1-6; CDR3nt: TGTGCCAGCAGCACGACAGGGGGCAGGTCACCCCTCCACTTT; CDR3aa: CASSTTGGRSPLHF
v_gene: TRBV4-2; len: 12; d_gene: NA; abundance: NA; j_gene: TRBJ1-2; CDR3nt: TGTGCCAGCAGCCTTGGACAGTATGGCTACACCTTC; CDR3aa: CASSLGQYGYTF
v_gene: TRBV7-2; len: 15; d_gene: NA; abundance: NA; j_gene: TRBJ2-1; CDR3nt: TGTGCCAGTTCCCAAACTACCAACTCCTACAATGAGCAGTTCTTC; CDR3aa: CASSQTTNSYNEQFF
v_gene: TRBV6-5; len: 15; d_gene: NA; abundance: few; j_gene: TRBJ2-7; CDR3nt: TGTGCCAGCAGTCGGACAGTGCTAAGCTCCTACGAGCAGTACTTC; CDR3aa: CASSRTVLSSYEQYF
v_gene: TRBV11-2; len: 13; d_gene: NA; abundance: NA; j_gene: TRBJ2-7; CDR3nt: TGTGCCAGCAGCTTAGATCGGAGATACGAGCAGTACTTC; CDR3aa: CASSLDRRYEQYF
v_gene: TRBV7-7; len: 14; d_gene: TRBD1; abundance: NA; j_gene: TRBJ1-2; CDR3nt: TGTGCTAGCAGCTTATTGGACAGGGGAAATGGCTACACCTTC; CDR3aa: CASSLLDRGNGYTF
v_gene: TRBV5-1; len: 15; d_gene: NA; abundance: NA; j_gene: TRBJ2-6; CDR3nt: TGCGCCAGCAGACAGGGAGTCTCTGGGGCCAACGTCCTGACTTTC; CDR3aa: CASRQGVSGANVLTF
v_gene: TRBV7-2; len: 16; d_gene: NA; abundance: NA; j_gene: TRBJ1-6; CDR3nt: TGTGCCAGCAGCTTGTTCGCGGGGGGCGTGAATTCACCCCTCCACTTT; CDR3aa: CASSLFAGGVNSPLHF
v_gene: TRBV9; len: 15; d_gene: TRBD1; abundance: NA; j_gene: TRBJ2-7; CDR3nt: TGTGCCAGCAGCGCATACGGGACAGTAACCTACGAGCAGTACTTC; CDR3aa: CASSAYGTVTYEQYF
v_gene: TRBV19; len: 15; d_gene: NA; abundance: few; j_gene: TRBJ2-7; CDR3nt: TGTGCCAGTAGTAAGGACAGTGGAGGGAGATCCGAGCAGTACTTC; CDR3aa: CASSKDSGGRSEQYF
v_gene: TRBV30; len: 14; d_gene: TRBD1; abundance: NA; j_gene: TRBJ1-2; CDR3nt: TGTGCCTGGAGTCTACAGGGGGCAATCTATGGCTACACCTTC; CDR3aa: CAWSLQGAIYGYTF
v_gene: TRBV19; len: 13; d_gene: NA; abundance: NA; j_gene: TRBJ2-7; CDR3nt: TGTGCCAGTAGTCGGATAGGGCGCGACGAGCAGTACTTC; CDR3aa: CASSRIGRDEQYF
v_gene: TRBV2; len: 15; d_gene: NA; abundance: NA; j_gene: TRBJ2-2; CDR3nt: TGTGCCAGCAGGACAGGTTCTTCGAACACCGGGGAGCTGTTTTTT; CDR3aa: CASRTGSSNTGELFF
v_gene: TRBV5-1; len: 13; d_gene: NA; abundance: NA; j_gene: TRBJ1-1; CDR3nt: TGCGCCAGCAGCACCATCATGAACACTGAAGCTTTCTTT; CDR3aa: CASSTIMNTEAFF
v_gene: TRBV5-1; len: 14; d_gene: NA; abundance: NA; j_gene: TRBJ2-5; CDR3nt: TGCGCCAGCAGCCTGGGTCTTGAAAAAGAGACCCAGTACTTC; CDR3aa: CASSLGLEKETQYF
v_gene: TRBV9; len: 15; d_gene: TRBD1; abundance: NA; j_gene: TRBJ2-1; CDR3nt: TGTGCCAGCAGCGTAGGGGGGGGACAGGGCTCCCTGCAGTTCTTC; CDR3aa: CASSVGGGQGSLQFF
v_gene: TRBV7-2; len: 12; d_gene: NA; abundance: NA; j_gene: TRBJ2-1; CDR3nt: TGTGCCAGCAGCCGCGTGCCCTACGAGCAGTTCTTC; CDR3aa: CASSRVPYEQFF
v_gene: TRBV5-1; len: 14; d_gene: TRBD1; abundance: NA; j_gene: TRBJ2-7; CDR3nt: TGCGCCAGCAGCACCGGGACAGTGTGGATGGAGCAGTACTTC; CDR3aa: CASSTGTVWMEQYF
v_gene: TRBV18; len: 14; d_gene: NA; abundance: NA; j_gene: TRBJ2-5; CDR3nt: TGTGCCAGCTCACCTGTGGGGACTTCGGAGACCCAGTACTTC; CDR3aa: CASSPVGTSETQYF
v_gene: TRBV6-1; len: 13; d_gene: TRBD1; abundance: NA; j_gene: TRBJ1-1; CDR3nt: TGTGCCAGCAGCCGGGACAGGTCTTCCGAAGCTTTCTTT; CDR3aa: CASSRDRSSEAFF
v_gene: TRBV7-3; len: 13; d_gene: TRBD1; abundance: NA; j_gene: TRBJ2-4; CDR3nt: TGTGCCAGCAGCTTAGGGACAGAAAACATTCAGTACTTC; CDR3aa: CASSLGTENIQYF
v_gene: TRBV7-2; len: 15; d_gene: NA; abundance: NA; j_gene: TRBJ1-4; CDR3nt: TGTGCCAGCAGCGGAGGGCAGGGAGTGTATGAAAAACTGTTTTTT; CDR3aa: CASSGGQGVYEKLFF
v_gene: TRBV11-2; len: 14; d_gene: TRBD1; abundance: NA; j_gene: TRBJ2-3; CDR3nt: TGTGCCAGCAGCTCCCACAGGGGAATGGATACGCAGTATTTT; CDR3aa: CASSSHRGMDTQYF
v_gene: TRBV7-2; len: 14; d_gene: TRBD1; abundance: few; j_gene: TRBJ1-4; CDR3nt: TGTGCCAGCAGCTTTGGACAGGCCAATGAAAAACTGTTTTTT; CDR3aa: CASSFGQANEKLFF